These 30 T cell receptor beta chains were sequenced from one sample in a study of blood T cell repertoires in COVID-19. The repertoire was sequenced with immunoSEQ multiplex PCR; TCRdb's copy has only in-frame clones and lacks some. In the table there are fewer than 300,000 clones, more than 75% of which are singletons. Sample: peripheral blood. These receptors were taken from a middle-aged woman who had recovered from COVID-19.

The rearrangement joins TRBV18 to TRBJ1-3, with D possibly matching TRBD1 (6 bases). This CDR3 region has 16 residues. Trimming took off 3 bases at V and 2 bases at J, with 14 bases between the two ends. CDR1 and CDR2 from the germline V gene are KGHSH and LQKENI. CDR3 sequence: CASSPNAQGAGNTIYF. The CDR3 bases are TGTGCCAGCTCACCTAATGCACAGGGAGCTGGAAACACCATATATTTT.

This rearrangement joins TRBV7-8 to TRBJ2-4; D might be TRBD2 (7 bases). The germline CDR1 and CDR2 sequences are SGHVS and FQNEAQ. V dropped 8 bases and J dropped 4 bases, with 9 bases sitting between them. The CDR3 covers 12 residues. CDR3: CASRGAKNIQYF. In DNA form, the CDR3 reads TGTGCCAGCCGGGGGGCGAAAAACATTCAGTACTTC.

The V gene is TRBV6-6, the J gene TRBJ1-1; unclear D gene. CDR3 length equals 12 residues. V was trimmed by 6 bases and J by 4 bases, leaving 9 bases between them. CDR1 is MNHNY, CDR2 SVGAGI, per germline (reference sequence). The CDR3 is CASSKPGTEAFF. CDR3 DNA sequence: TGTGCCAGCAGCAAGCCGGGCACTGAAGCTTTCTTT.

Here the CDR3 reads CASSQSGRGAREAFF. CDR3 in DNA: TGTGCCAGCAGCCAATCGGGACGGGGGGCCCGTGAAGCTTTCTTT. This chain links TRBV16 with TRBJ1-1, with D tentatively TRBD1 (6 bases). The CDR3 is made up of 15 amino acids. Per germline, CDR1 KGHSY and CDR2 FQNENV. Trimming stripped 0 bases from V and 7 bases from J, with 15 bases between. Full variable domain (outside the CDR3, taken from reference TRBV16 and TRBJ1-1): GEEVAQTPKHLVRGEGQKAKLYCAPIKGHSYVFWYQQVLKNEFKFLISFQNENVFDETGMPKERFSAKCLPNSPCSLEIQATKLEDSAVYFCASSQSGRGAREAFFGQGTRLTVV.

A word on this clone: The junction departs from the called germline gene at one end, perhaps through a read error. This chain uses TRBV6-5 with TRBJ1-1, with 7 nucleotides matching TRBD1. This CDR3 region has 10 residues. Germline CDR1 is MNHEY and CDR2 is SVGAGI. CDR3 protein: CASSPSTGVF. CDR3 sequence (DNA): TGTGCCAGCAGTCCTTCCACAGGGGTCTTT.

J is TRBJ2-7 and V is TRBV7-2; D unclear. The germline gives CDR1 SGHTA, CDR2 FQGNSA. The V and J ends lost 1 base and 7 bases respectively, with 8 bases between them. The CDR3 is 12 amino acids. CDR3 coding DNA: TGTGCCAGCAGCTTAGGCCTCCTAGAGCAGTACTTC. Residues: CASSLGLLEQYF.

The chain recombines TRBV4-3 with TRBJ2-3; the D gene is possibly TRBD2 (6 bases). The CDR3 totals 17 residues. Germline V gene lookup returns CDR1 LGHNA and CDR2 YSLEER. Trimming removed 0 bases at V and 0 bases at J, with 13 bases between. The CDR3 DNA follows: TGCGCCAGCAGCCAAGATCGGGCTAGCGTTAGCACAGATACGCAGTATTTT. Its protein product is CASSQDRASVSTDTQYF.

V usage is TRBV19 and J usage is TRBJ2-3; the D gene is possibly TRBD2 (5 bases). The CDR3 contains 16 residues. CDR1 and CDR2 from the germline V gene are LNHDA and SQIVND (reference sequence). Between the trimmed V and J ends, which lost 3 bases and 0 bases, there was a span of 13 bases. The CDR3 bases are TGTGCCAGTAGTATGGTCGGGAACCCCAGCACAGATACGCAGTATTTT. Translation: CASSMVGNPSTDTQYF. The whole variable domain, filled in from reference TRBV19 and TRBJ2-3, reads DGGITQSPKYLFRKEGQNVTLSCEQNLNHDAMYWYRQDPGQGLRLIYYSQIVNDFQKGDIAEGYSVSREKKESFPLTVTSAQKNPTAFYLCASSMVGNPSTDTQYFGPGTRLTVL.

This chain connects TRBV12-3 or TRBV12-4 to TRBJ1-2; D is unclear. Trimming pared 8 bases from V and 7 bases from J, leaving 5 bases between. This CDR3 has 9 residues. CDR3 nucleotide sequence: TGTGCCAGCGGGCTTGGCTACACCTTC. Its translation: CASGLGYTF.

This clone has a single count. The V and J genes are TRBV19 and TRBJ1-6; weak D call: TRBD1 (5 bases). Germline CDR1 and CDR2: LNHDA and SQIVND (reference sequence). The V end was cut by 3 bases, the J end by 9 bases, with 18 bases between. The CDR3 consists of 16 residues. CDR3 amino acids: CASSMSGVHRGSPLHF. The CDR3 bases are TGTGCCAGTAGTATGTCGGGGGTCCACCGGGGTTCACCCCTCCACTTT.

The V gene is TRBV7-2, the J gene TRBJ1-6; D remains unclear. V lost 7 bases and J lost 9, with 16 bases in between. Germline loops: CDR1 SGHTA, CDR2 FQGNSA. The CDR3 extends over 14 amino acids. CDR3 in DNA: TGTGCCAGCACCCCCGGTACGGGTACTTCACCCCTCCACTTT. It encodes CASTPGTGTSPLHF.

With regard to this clone: At one boundary the junction diverges from the germline segment, which might be a read error. This sequence joins TRBV10-3 and TRBJ2-3, with D maybe TRBD1 (6 bases). The CDR3 covers 13 residues. CDR1 is ENHRY and CDR2 is SYGVKD in the germline V gene. CDR3 in amino acids: CAIRGASTDTQYF. For the CDR3, the DNA is TGTGCCATCAGGGGGGCGAGCACGGATACGCAGTATTTT.

The chain joins TRBV27 to TRBJ2-7; D is possibly TRBD1 (5 bases). This CDR3 spans 13 amino acids. Germline V lookup: CDR1 MNHEY, CDR2 SMNVEV (reference sequence). The ends were cut back, 2 bases at V and 3 bases at J, with 8 bases in the middle. In nucleotides, the CDR3 is TGTGCCAGCAGTTTAACCGGACACTACGAGCAGTACTTC. Translated: CASSLTGHYEQYF.

The chain links TRBV11-2 to TRBJ1-2, with 8 bases that match TRBD1. Trimming took 5 bases from V and 5 from J; bases not matched to a gene: 7. Germline V gene lookup returns CDR1 SGHAT and CDR2 FQNNGV. The CDR3 sequence is 14 residues long. CDR3 DNA: TGTGCCAGCAGCGATCAGGGGGCGATATATGGCTACACCTTC. This translates into CASSDQGAIYGYTF. Together with reference TRBV11-2 and TRBJ1-2, the CDR3 gives the full variable domain: EAGVAQSPRYKIIEKRQSVAFWCNPISGHATLYWYQQILGQGPKLLIQFQNNGVVDDSQLPKDRFSAERLKGVDSTLKIQPAKLEDSAVYLCASSDQGAIYGYTFGSGTRLTVV.

The chain has TRBV7-2 and TRBJ2-1; 7 positions agree with TRBD2. CDR1 is SGHTA, CDR2 FQGNSA, per germline. The CDR3 loop spans 13 amino acids. V trimming: 5 bases; J trimming: 9 bases; junction bases outside the gene matches: 7. The CDR3 DNA sequence: TGTGCCAGCAGCCTTCCCCCGGGGGGTGAGCAGTTCTTC. Translation: CASSLPPGGEQFF.

This clone came up once. The rearrangement links TRBV5-1 to TRBJ2-7; TRBD1 matches at 7 bases. Germline V gene data show CDR1 as SGHRS and CDR2 as YFSETQ. The CDR3 is 13 amino acids. V gave up 4 bases and J gave up 6 bases; unmatched junction bases: 7. The CDR3 spells CASSPLPGGEQYV. Here the CDR3 DNA reads TGCGCCAGCAGCCCCCTCCCAGGGGGCGAGCAGTACGTC.

The rearrangement uses TRBV29-1 and TRBJ2-3, with D possibly TRBD2 on 6 matching bases. V shed 5 bases and J shed 4 bases, with 13 bases lying between them. The germline V gene has CDR1 SQVTM and CDR2 ANQGSEA. This CDR3 region has 13 residues. The CDR3 DNA follows: TGCAGCGTTATCATGCCGGGAGCAGATACGCAGTATTTT. Translated: CSVIMPGADTQYF.

The chain links TRBV6-4 to TRBJ1-1; D gene uncertain. This CDR3 contains 14 residues. Germline V gene lookup returns CDR1 MRHNA and CDR2 SNTAGT. Trimming removed 6 bases from V and 0 bases from J, with 11 bases in between. DNA for the CDR3: TGTGCCAGCAGGGCTGGGCCCATGAACACTGAAGCTTTCTTT. It codes for CASRAGPMNTEAFF.

The chain links TRBV10-3 to TRBJ1-6; tentative D call: TRBD1 (6 bases). Germline V gene lookup returns CDR1 ENHRY and CDR2 SYGVKD. Trimming removed 11 bases at V and 0 bases at J, with 14 bases between. The CDR3 length is 15 residues. CDR3 amino acids: CAGRQDLSYNSPLHF. CDR3 in DNA: TGTGCCGGGCGACAGGACCTCTCCTATAATTCACCCCTCCACTTT.

The genes are TRBV6-2 or TRBV6-3 and TRBJ2-2; 8 bases agree with TRBD2. The CDR3 spans 15 residues. V shed 6 bases and J 8 bases; nucleotides not matched to a gene: 11. Germline V gene data show CDR1 as MNHEY and CDR2 as SVGEGT. In DNA form, the CDR3 reads TGTGCCAGCAGCCGGACTAGCCTGGGTTCGGGGGAGCTGTTTTTT. Its protein is CASSRTSLGSGELFF.

This clone was detected only a few times. The gene calls are TRBV6-2 or TRBV6-3 and TRBJ2-7; possible D gene TRBD2, 6 bases. CDR1 is MNHEY and CDR2 is SVGEGT in the germline V gene. The V gene lost 6 bases and the J gene lost 6 bases, with 12 bases spanning the gap. This CDR3 spans 12 amino acids. In DNA form, the CDR3 reads TGTGCCAGCAGCCCCGGGAGATTCGAGCAGTACGTC. This sequence encodes CASSPGRFEQYV.

The chain links TRBV2 to TRBJ2-1, with D perhaps matching TRBD1 (5 bases). From germline, CDR1 is SNHLY and CDR2 FYNNEI. The V end lost 6 bases, the J end lost 6 bases, and 15 bases lay between the germline ends. The CDR3 runs 14 residues. DNA of the CDR3: TGTGCCAGCAGGGTTCCCCTGGGGCCCAATGAGCAGTTCTTC. It is translated as CASRVPLGPNEQFF.

The chain employs TRBV18 and TRBJ2-5; 7 nucleotides align to TRBD1. V trimming: 3 bases; J trimming: 0 bases; junction bases outside the gene matches: 10. The CDR3 is made up of 17 amino acids. CDR1 is KGHSH, CDR2 LQKENI, per germline. The CDR3 is CASSPIPGQRYQETQYF. The CDR3 DNA reads TGTGCCAGCTCACCGATACCGGGACAGCGGTACCAAGAGACCCAGTACTTC.

The rearrangement uses TRBV29-1 and TRBJ2-2, with 9 nucleotides matching TRBD1. CDR3 size: 16 residues. Germline loops: CDR1 SQVTM, CDR2 ANQGSEA. The V segment lost 1 base and the J segment 5 bases; nucleotides outside the gene matches: 8. The CDR3 bases are TGCAGCGTTGAAGCCCCGGGACAGGGTTGGACCGGGGAGCTGTTTTTT. Translating gives CSVEAPGQGWTGELFF.

This chain joins TRBV18 and TRBJ1-2; 7 bases line up with TRBD1. Germline V gene data show CDR1 as KGHSH and CDR2 as LQKENI. The CDR3 has 16 amino acids. Germline trimming cut 2 bases from V and 4 bases from J; bases unmatched to any gene: 10. The CDR3 is CASSPLTGDSLYGYTF. For the CDR3, the DNA is TGTGCCAGCTCACCATTAACCGGGGACAGTCTCTATGGCTACACCTTC.

The chain links TRBV4-1 to TRBJ1-6, with D maybe TRBD1 (5 bases). The CDR3 spans 20 residues. Trimming stripped 0 bases from V and 9 bases from J, with 27 bases between. Germline assignment: CDR1 MGHRA and CDR2 YSYEKL. The CDR3 DNA sequence: TGCGCCAGCAGCCAAGATGGCGGGGCCCTGATCCTGGGCTTCGGTTCACCCCTCCACTTT. Its protein is CASSQDGGALILGFGSPLHF.

The chain is built from TRBV2 and TRBJ2-7; possibly TRBD1 for D (8 bases). Germline-derived CDR1 and CDR2 are SNHLY and FYNNEI. Trimming cost V 6 bases and J 4 bases, with 16 bases left between them. This CDR3 spans 14 amino acids. The CDR3 is CASRGGDRKYEQYF. CDR3 DNA: TGTGCCAGCAGGGGGGGGGACAGGAAATACGAGCAGTACTTC.

V and J are TRBV4-1 and TRBJ2-1, with 9 bases fitting TRBD2. Germline CDR1 is MGHRA and CDR2 is YSYEKL. The CDR3 is 16 amino acids. The J segment lost 3 bases and the V segment lost 5 bases, leaving 8 bases of the junction unmatched. The CDR3 protein is CASSKPGLADYNEQFF. The CDR3 DNA is TGCGCCAGCAGCAAACCGGGACTAGCAGACTACAATGAGCAGTTCTTC.

The chain joins TRBV6-4 to TRBJ2-7; 8 nucleotides align to TRBD1. Germline CDR1 MRHNA, CDR2 SNTAGT. Losses at the gene ends were 5 bases for V and 6 bases for J; bases not matched to a gene: 3. The CDR3 consists of 12 residues. The CDR3 region has the DNA TGTGCCAGCAGTAACGGGACAGGCGAGCAGTACGTC. This translates into CASSNGTGEQYV.

The V gene is TRBV6-5, the J gene TRBJ2-2; the D gene is possibly TRBD1 (6 bases). CDR1 and CDR2 (germline): MNHEY, SVGAGI. The CDR3 consists of 13 residues. Trimming pared 6 bases from V and 6 bases from J, leaving 11 bases between. CDR3 sequence reads: CASRSQGPGELFF. For the CDR3, the DNA is TGTGCCAGCAGGTCCCAGGGGCCCGGGGAGCTGTTTTTT.